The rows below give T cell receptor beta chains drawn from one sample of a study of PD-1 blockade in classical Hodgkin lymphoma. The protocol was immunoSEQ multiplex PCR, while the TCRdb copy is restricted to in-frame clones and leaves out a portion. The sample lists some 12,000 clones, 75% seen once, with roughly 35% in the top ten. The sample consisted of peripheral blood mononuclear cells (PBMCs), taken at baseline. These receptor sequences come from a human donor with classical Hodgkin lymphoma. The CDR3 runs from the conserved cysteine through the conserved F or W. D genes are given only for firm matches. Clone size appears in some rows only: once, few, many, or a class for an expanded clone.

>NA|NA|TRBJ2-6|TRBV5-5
TGTGCCAGCAGCTTCCCCTTCTCCAGGGGTCAAGTCCTGACTTTC
CASSFPFSRGQVLTF
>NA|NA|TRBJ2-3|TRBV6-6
TGTGCCAGCAGTTACGATCGGGAAACAGATACGCAGTATTTT
CASSYDRETDTQYF
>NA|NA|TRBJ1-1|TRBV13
TGTGCCAGCAGCTTAGGTGGGGGGACTGAAGCTTTCTTT
CASSLGGGTEAFF
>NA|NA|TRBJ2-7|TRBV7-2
TGTGCCAGCAGCTATACCCTACACATCTACGAGCAGTACTTC
CASSYTLHIYEQYF
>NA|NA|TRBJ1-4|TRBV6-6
TGTGCCAGCAGTAGACAGTCTAATGAAAAACTGTTTTTT
CASSRQSNEKLFF
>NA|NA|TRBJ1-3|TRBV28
TGTGCCAGCAGCCGGGGCGTAGACTCTGGAAACACCATATATTTT
CASSRGVDSGNTIYF
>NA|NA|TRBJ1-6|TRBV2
TGTGCCAGCGCACGATCACAGGGAGATAATTCACCCCTCCACTTT
CASARSQGDNSPLHF
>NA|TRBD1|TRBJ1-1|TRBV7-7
TGTGCCAGCAGCACAGGGGAGAACACTGAAGCTTTCTTT
CASSTGENTEAFF
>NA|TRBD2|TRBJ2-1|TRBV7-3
TGTGCCAGCAGCTCATCTAGCGGGGGGGCCGGTCAGTTCTTC
CASSSSSGGAGQFF
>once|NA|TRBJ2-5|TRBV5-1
TGCGCCAGCAGCTTGGAGGGACCGTTCCAAGAGACCCAGTACTTC
CASSLEGPFQETQYF
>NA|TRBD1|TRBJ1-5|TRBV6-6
TGTGCCAGCACCTGGGACAGTAGCAATCAGCCCCAGCATTTT
CASTWDSSNQPQHF
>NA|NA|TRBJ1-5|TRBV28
TGTGCCAGCAGTCCCCCCCGTAGGGGCAGGAGCAATCAGCCCCAGCATTTT
CASSPPRRGRSNQPQHF
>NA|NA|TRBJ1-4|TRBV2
TGTGCCAGCAGTCCGGGACGGGGTAATGAAAAACTGTTTTTT
CASSPGRGNEKLFF
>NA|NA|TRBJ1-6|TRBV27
TGTGCCAGCAGTATTCCAGGGGTCGGAAATTCACCCCTCCACTTT
CASSIPGVGNSPLHF
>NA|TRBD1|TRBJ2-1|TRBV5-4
TGTGCCAGCAGCTTACCACCCGGGACAGGGACGAATGAGCAGTTCTTC
CASSLPPGTGTNEQFF
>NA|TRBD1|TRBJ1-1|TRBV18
TGTGCCAGCTCACCCGACAGGGCCAGGAACACTGAAGCTTTCTTT
CASSPDRARNTEAFF
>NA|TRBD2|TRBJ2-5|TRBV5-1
TGCGCCAGCAGCTTGATGAGCGGGGGGGCCCGAGAGACCCAGTACTTC
CASSLMSGGARETQYF
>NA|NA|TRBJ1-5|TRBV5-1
TGCGCCAGCAGCGATGAAGGGGGGGTAGGACAGCCCCAGCATTTT
CASSDEGGVGQPQHF
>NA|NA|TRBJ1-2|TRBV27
NA
CASSTSTGGVYGYTF
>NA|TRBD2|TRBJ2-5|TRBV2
TGTGCCAGCCTCGTCATGGCTAGCGGGGGGGCCGGGGAGACCCAGTACTTC
CASLVMASGGAGETQYF
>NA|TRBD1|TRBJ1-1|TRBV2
TGTGCCAGCAGTGGGGACAGGTCGAACACTGAAGCTTTCTTT
CASSGDRSNTEAFF
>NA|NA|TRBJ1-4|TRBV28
TGTGCCAGCAGGGGCGGTGGGGGGGCATATGAAAAACTGTTTTTT
CASRGGGGAYEKLFF
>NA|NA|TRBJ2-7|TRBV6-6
TGTGCCAGCAGTTACCCCAGGGGGGAGGGGAACGAGCAGTACTTC
CASSYPRGEGNEQYF
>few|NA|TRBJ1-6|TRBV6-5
TGTGCCAGCAGTCCCAGTAGGGCTTGGGATTCACCCCTCCACTTT
CASSPSRAWDSPLHF
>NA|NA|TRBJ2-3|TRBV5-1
TGCGCCAGCAGCCCCGCAATCCACACAGATACGCAGTATTTT
CASSPAIHTDTQYF
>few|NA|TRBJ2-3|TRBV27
TGTGCCAGCAGTGGGACGGCTACAGATACGCAGTATTTT
CASSGTATDTQYF
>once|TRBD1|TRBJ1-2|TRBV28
TGTGCCAGCAGTTTACAGATTTTGGGACAGCGGAGCTACACCTTC
CASSLQILGQRSYTF
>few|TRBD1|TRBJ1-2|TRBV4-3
TGCGCCAGCAGCCACCACGGACAGGTCTATGGCTACACCTTC
CASSHHGQVYGYTF
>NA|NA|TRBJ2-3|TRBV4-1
TGCGCCGGCAGCCGTCAAGCGGGTGACGAAGATACGCAGTATTTT
CAGSRQAGDEDTQYF
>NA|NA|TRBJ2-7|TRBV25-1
TGTGCCAGCAGACAGGGTTACGAGCAGTACTTC
CASRQGYEQYF
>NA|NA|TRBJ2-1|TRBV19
TGTGCCAGTAGTACTATTAGGGCTGATGAGCAGTTCTTC
CASSTIRADEQFF
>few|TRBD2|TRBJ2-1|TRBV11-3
TGTGCCAGCAGCCCCCGGACTAGCGGGGAGGGCAATGAGCAGTTCTTC
CASSPRTSGEGNEQFF
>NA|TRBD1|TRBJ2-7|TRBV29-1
TGCAGCGTTGCGTCCCCGGACAGGGGTGGTGAGCAGTACTTC
CSVASPDRGGEQYF
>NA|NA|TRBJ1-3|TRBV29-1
TGCAGCGTTGGAGGCCCGGGAGGGGCCTCTGGAAACACCATATATTTT
CSVGGPGGASGNTIYF
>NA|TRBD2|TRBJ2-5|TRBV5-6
TGTGCCAGCAGCTTTTTGGCGGGGGGGACCCAAGAGACCCAGTACTTC
CASSFLAGGTQETQYF
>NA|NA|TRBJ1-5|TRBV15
TGTGCCACCAGCAGAGATGGGACTCGGAATCAGCCCCAGCATTTT
CATSRDGTRNQPQHF
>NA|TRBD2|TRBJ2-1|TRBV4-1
TGCGCCAGCAGCCAAGTTTTCCAAGCGGGGGGGCAGTACAATGAGCAGTTCTTC
CASSQVFQAGGQYNEQFF